Listed below are T cell receptor beta chains from one sample, sequenced in a study of T cell repertoires in cytomegalovirus infection. TCRdb itself ran the reads through MiXCR, one entry per CDR3 protein. The table shows about 530,000 distinct CDR3 sequences, with 26% occurring only once. Sequencing was done on a sample of PBMCs. All receptors derive from a human donor in good health (CMV status not recorded). Some clones in this sample may be carry-over from other donors' samples. CDR3s leave out the opening cysteine and the closing phenylalanine or tryptophan. Fields, in order: J gene, V gene, CDR3 protein.

TRBJ1-2 TRBV6-2/TRBV6-3 ASSYSGGGYGYT
TRBJ2-2 TRBV13 ASSLRTSSKAGTGELF
TRBJ1-1 TRBV7-3 ASSLNPGGSTEAF
TRBJ2-5 TRBV5-1 ASSWDPGQGAGETQY
TRBJ1-1 TRBV7-2 ASSLIQGRAF
TRBJ2-3 TRBV5-4 ASRFDRGTDTQY
TRBJ2-1 TRBV12-3/TRBV12-4 ATLGAEGYNEQF
TRBJ2-3 TRBV7-2 ASSLDRGNSDTQY
TRBJ2-2 TRBV18 ASSPGALGELF
TRBJ2-3 TRBV7-2 ASSPPGGGTQY
TRBJ2-3 TRBV7-2 ASRGYADTQY
TRBJ2-7 TRBV12-3/TRBV12-4 ASSATGGSYEQY
TRBJ2-4 TRBV6-6 ASTDFRALAKNIQY
TRBJ1-5 TRBV6-5 ASSGGFDGNQPQH
TRBJ2-1 TRBV28 ASSSSAPYNEQF
TRBJ1-5 TRBV6-2/TRBV6-3 ASSPMGVGNQPQH
TRBJ2-5 TRBV6-5 ASRDTVQETQY
TRBJ1-1 TRBV4-3 ASSSGQGAWNTEAF
TRBJ2-5 TRBV5-4 ASSVAGEVFSETQY
TRBJ1-2 TRBV6-2/TRBV6-3 ASKGSGDDGYT
TRBJ1-4 TRBV6-2/TRBV6-3 ASRRTMNEKLF
TRBJ2-1 TRBV7-2 ASSQPSNEQF
TRBJ2-4 TRBV4-1 ASSQEGDLAKNIQY
TRBJ1-5 TRBV6-1 ASSSTTGNQPQH
TRBJ1-3 TRBV29-1 SVATGYRYGNTIY
TRBJ1-5 TRBV3-1 ASSQAAGVQPQH
TRBJ2-3 TRBV4-1 ASSQDHTGFRTDTQY
TRBJ1-1 TRBV5-1 ASSLAGADTEAF
TRBJ1-5 TRBV20-1 SATTGNSNQPQH
TRBJ2-1 TRBV5-4 ASSPTPPEQSINEQF
TRBJ1-4 TRBV7-8 ASSPLGQGGEKLF
TRBJ1-2 TRBV7-2 ASSLYRTDNNYGYT
TRBJ2-1 TRBV6-5 ASSYVGTSGGIYNEQF
TRBJ1-5 TRBV28 ASSARGFNQPQH
TRBJ2-1 TRBV5-1 ASSLGASSSSYNEQF
TRBJ1-1 TRBV5-4 ASSLMGANTEAF
TRBJ2-1 TRBV11-3 ASSLGGWEGRGQF
TRBJ2-7 TRBV12-3/TRBV12-4 ASSPRTDGEQY
TRBJ2-3 TRBV28 ASRKKDGTRSN
TRBJ1-6 TRBV28 ASSSPGPSNSPLH
TRBJ2-2 TRBV28 ATEVGGIAFGELF
TRBJ2-4 TRBV12-3/TRBV12-4 AISKGDPQNIQY
TRBJ2-6 TRBV7-2 ASSSGGFGANVLT
TRBJ2-5 TRBV29-1 SVEDQGLGETQY
TRBJ2-1 TRBV7-3 ASSLTGLSDYNEQF
TRBJ1-1 TRBV28 ASPESTGGKPDTEAF
TRBJ2-2 TRBV7-8 ASSAINTGELF
TRBJ2-3 TRBV10-3 AISRLEASTDTQY
TRBJ1-6 TRBV19 ASSIAPGTGGSPLH
TRBJ2-1 TRBV19 ASSFSGSRTNEQF
TRBJ2-2 TRBV29-1 SAGQINTGELF
TRBJ1-1 TRBV9 ASTVDGRNTEAF
TRBJ1-1 TRBV28 ASSTAGWSTEAF
TRBJ2-1 TRBV19 ASRGTRWGDGNEQF
TRBJ2-1 TRBV7-6 ASSSAGISYNEQF
TRBJ2-2 TRBV7-2 ASSLVLPPGELF